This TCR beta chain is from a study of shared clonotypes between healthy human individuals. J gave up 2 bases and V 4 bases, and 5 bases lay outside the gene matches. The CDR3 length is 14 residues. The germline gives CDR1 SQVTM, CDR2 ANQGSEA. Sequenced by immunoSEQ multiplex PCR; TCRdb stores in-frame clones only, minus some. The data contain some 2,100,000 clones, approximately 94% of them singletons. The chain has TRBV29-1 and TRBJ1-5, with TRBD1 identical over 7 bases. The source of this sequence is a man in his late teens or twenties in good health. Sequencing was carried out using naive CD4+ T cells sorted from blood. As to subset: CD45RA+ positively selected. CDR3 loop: CSVVLGTGNQPQHF. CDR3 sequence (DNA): TGCAGCGTTGTTCTCGGGACAGGCAATCAGCCCCAGCATTTT. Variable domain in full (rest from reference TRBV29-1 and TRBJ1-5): SAVISQKPSRDICQRGTSLTIQCQVDSQVTMMFWYRQQPGQSLTLIATANQGSEATYESGFVIDKFPISRPNLTFSTLTVSNMSPEDSSIYLCSVVLGTGNQPQHFGDGTRLSIL.